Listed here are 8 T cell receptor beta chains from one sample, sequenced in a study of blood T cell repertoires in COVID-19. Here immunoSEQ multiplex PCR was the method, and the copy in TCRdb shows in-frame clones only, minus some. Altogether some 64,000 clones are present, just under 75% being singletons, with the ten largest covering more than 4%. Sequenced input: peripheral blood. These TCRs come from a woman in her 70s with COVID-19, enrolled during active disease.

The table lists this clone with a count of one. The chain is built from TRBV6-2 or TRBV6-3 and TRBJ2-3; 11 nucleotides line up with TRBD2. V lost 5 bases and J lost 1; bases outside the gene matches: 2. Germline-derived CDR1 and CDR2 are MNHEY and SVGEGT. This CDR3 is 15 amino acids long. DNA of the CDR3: TGTGCCAGCAGTAAGGGACTAGCGGGCACAGATACGCAGTATTTT. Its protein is CASSKGLAGTDTQYF.

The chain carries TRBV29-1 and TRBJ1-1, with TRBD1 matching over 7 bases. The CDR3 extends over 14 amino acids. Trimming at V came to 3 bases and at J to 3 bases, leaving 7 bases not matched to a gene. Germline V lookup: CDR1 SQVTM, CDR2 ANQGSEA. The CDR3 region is CSVELGQGDTEAFF. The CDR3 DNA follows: TGCAGCGTTGAGCTGGGCCAGGGGGACACTGAAGCTTTCTTT.

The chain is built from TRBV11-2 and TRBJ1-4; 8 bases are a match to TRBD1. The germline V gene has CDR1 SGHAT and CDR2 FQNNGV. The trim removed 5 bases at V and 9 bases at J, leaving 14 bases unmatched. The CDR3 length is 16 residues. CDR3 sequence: CASSPVVWTGYKKLFF. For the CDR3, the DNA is TGTGCCAGCAGCCCAGTAGTCTGGACAGGGTACAAAAAACTGTTTTTT.

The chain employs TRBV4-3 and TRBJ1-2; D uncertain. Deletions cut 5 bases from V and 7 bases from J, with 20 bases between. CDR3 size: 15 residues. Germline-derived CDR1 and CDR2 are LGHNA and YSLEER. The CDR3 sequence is CASSERTGLSGGYTF. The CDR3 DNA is TGCGCCAGCAGCGAAAGGACGGGCCTTAGCGGTGGCTACACCTTC.

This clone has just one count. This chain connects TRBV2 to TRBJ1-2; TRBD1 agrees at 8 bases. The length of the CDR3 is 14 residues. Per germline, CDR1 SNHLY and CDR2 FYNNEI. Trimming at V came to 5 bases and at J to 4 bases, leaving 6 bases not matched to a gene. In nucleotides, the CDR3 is TGTGCCAGCAGTAACCGGGACAGGACCTATGGCTACACCTTC. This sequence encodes CASSNRDRTYGYTF. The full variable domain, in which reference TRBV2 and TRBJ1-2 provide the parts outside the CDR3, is EPEVTQTPSHQVTQMGQEVILRCVPISNHLYFYWYRQILGQKVEFLVSFYNNEISEKSEIFDDQFSVERPDGSNFTLKIRSTKLEDSAMYFCASSNRDRTYGYTFGSGTRLTVV.

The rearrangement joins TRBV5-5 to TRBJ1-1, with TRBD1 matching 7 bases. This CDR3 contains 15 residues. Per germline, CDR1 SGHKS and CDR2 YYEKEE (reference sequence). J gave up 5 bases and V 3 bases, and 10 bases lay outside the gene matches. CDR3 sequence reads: CASSSSRQGRTEAFF. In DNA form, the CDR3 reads TGTGCCAGCAGCTCTTCCCGACAGGGAAGGACTGAAGCTTTCTTT.

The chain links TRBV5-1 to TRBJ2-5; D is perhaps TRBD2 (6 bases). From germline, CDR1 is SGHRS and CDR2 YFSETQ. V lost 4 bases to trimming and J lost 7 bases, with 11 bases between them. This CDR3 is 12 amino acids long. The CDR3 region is CASSQGEATQYF. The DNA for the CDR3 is TGCGCCAGCAGCCAAGGGGAGGCGACCCAGTACTTC.

The CDR3 here is CASSVSRGHYNEQFF. The CDR3 bases are TGTGCCAGCAGCGTAAGCAGGGGGCACTACAATGAGCAGTTCTTC. The V call is TRBV9, the J call TRBJ2-1; TRBD1 agrees at 8 bases. The length of the CDR3 is 15 residues. Germline CDR1 is SGDLS and CDR2 is YYNGEE. J lost 3 bases, V lost 1 base, and 3 bases had no gene match. The variable domain in full, with the rest retrieved from reference TRBV9 and TRBJ2-1, is DSGVTQTPKHLITATGQRVTLRCSPRSGDLSVYWYQQSLDQGLQFLIQYYNGEERAKGNILERFSAQQFPDLHSELNLSSLELGDSALYFCASSVSRGHYNEQFFGPGTRLTVL.